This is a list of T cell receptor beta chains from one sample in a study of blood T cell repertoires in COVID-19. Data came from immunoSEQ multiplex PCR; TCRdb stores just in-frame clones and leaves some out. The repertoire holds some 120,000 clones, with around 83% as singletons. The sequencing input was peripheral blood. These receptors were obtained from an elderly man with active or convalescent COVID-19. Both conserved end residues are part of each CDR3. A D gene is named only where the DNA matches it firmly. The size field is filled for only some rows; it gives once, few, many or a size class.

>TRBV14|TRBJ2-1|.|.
TGTGCCAGCAGCCAACAGGGTTTCGGCGAGCAGTTCTTC
CASSQQGFGEQFF
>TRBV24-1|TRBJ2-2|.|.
TGTGCCACCAGTAATTTGGGGAGGACCGGGGAGCTGTTTTTT
CATSNLGRTGELFF
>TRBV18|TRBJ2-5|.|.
TGTGCCAGCTCCCCCAGGGGGGCAGGGACCGCGCACCAAGAGACCCAGTACTTC
CASSPRGAGTAHQETQYF
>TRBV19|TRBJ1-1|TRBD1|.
TGTGCCAGTAGTCGACAGGGTAGAGGCACTGAAGCTTTCTTT
CASSRQGRGTEAFF
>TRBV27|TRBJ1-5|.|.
TGTGCCAGCAGACAGGGTCAGCCCCAGCATTTT
CASRQGQPQHF
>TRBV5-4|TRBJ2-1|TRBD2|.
TGTGCCAGCAGCCCCAGGACTAGCGCCACCTACAATGAGCAGTTCTTC
CASSPRTSATYNEQFF
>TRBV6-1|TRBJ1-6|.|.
TGTGCCAGCAGTGAAAGGGCAGGGATTAATTCACCCCTCCACTTT
CASSERAGINSPLHF
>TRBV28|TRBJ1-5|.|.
TGTGCCAGCAGTTCTACCAAAATAGTCCGGGACACAACTAGCAATCAGCCCCAGCATTTT
CASSSTKIVRDTTSNQPQHF
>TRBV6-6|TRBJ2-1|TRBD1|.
TGTGCCAGCGCAATCACCGGGACAGGCTACAATGAGCAGTTCTTC
CASAITGTGYNEQFF
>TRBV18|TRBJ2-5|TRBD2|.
TGTGCCAGCTCATTCACTAGCGGGGGGATTCAAGAGACCCAGTACTTC
CASSFTSGGIQETQYF
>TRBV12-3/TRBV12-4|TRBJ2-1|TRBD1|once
TGTGCCAGCAGTTCGGGGACAGGGTATGAGCAGTTCTTC
CASSSGTGYEQFF